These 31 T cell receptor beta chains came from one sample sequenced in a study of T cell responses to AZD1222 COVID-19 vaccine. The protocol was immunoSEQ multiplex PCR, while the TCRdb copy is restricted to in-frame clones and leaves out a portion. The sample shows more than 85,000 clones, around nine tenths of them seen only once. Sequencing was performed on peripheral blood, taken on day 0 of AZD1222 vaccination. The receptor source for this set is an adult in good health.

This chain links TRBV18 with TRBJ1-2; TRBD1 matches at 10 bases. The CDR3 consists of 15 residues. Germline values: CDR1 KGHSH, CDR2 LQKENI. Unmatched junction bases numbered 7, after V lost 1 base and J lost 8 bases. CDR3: CASSPLGQGNDGYTF. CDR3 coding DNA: TGTGCCAGCTCACCACTGGGACAGGGGAATGACGGCTACACCTTC.

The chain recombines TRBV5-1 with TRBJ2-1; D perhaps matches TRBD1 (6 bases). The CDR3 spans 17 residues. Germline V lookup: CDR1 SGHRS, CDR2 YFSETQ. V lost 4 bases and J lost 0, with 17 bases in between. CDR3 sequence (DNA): TGCGCCAGCAGCGTAACAGGGTGGGGGACCTCCTACAATGAGCAGTTCTTC. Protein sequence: CASSVTGWGTSYNEQFF. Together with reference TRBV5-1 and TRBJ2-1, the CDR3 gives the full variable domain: KAGVTQTPRYLIKTRGQQVTLSCSPISGHRSVSWYQQTPGQGLQFLFEYFSETQRNKGNFPGRFSGRQFSNSRSEMNVSTLELGDSALYLCASSVTGWGTSYNEQFFGPGTRLTVL.

CDR3 in DNA: TGTGCCAGTAGCCGGACCGCCTGGTATGGCTACACCTTC. Protein sequence: CASSRTAWYGYTF. V gene TRBV19 combines with J gene TRBJ1-2; no firm D call. This CDR3 is built from 13 residues. Trimming removed 6 bases at V and 5 bases at J, with 13 bases between. The germline gives CDR1 LNHDA, CDR2 SQIVND (reference sequence).

The CDR3 sequence is CASSSPGAAASYEQYF. In DNA form, the CDR3 reads TGTGCCAGCAGTTCCCCCGGGGCAGCCGCTTCCTACGAGCAGTACTTC. V gene TRBV6-5 combines with J gene TRBJ2-7; D might be TRBD1 or TRBD2, each matching 5 bases. The CDR3 has 16 amino acids. Trimming stripped 4 bases from V and 1 base from J, with 17 bases between. Per germline, CDR1 MNHEY and CDR2 SVGAGI.

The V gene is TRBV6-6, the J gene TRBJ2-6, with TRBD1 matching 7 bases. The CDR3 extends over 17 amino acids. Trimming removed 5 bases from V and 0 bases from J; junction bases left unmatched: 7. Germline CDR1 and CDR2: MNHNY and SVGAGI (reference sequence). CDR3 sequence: CASSPWTGSSGANVLTF. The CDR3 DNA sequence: TGTGCCAGCAGTCCCTGGACAGGATCCTCTGGGGCCAACGTCCTGACTTTC.

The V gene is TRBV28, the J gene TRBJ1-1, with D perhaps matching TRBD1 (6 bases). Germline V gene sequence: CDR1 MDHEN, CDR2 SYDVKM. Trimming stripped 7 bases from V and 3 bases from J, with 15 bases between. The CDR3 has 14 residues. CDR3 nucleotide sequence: TGTGCCAGCATTACCCGGGGGGGGCACACTGAAGCTTTCTTT. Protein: CASITRGGHTEAFF. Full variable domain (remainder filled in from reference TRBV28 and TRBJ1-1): DVKVTQSSRYLVKRTGEKVFLECVQDMDHENMFWYRQDPGLGLRLIYFSYDVKMKEKGDIPEGYSVSREKKERFSLILESASTNQTSMYLCASITRGGHTEAFFGQGTRLTVV.

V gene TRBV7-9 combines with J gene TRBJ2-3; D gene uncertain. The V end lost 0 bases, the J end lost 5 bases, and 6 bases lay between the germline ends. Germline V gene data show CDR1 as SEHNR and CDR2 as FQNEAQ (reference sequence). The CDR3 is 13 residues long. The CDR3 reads CASSLAGLDTQYF. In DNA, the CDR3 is TGTGCCAGCAGCTTAGCGGGGTTAGATACGCAGTATTTT.

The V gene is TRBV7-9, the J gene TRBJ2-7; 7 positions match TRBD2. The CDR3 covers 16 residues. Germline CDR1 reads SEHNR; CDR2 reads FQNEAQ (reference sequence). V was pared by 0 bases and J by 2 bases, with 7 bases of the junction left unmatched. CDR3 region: CASSLAGGSSAYEQYF. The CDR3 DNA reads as TGTGCCAGCAGCTTAGCCGGGGGGTCGTCCGCCTACGAGCAGTACTTC.

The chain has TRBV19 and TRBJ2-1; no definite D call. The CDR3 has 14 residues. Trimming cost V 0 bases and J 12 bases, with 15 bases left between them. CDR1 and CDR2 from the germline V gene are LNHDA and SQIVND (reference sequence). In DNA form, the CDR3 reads TGTGCCAGTAGTATAGATAGTGGCACCTTACGGCAGTTCTTC. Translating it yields CASSIDSGTLRQFF. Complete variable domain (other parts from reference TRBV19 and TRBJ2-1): DGGITQSPKYLFRKEGQNVTLSCEQNLNHDAMYWYRQDPGQGLRLIYYSQIVNDFQKGDIAEGYSVSREKKESFPLTVTSAQKNPTAFYLCASSIDSGTLRQFFGPGTRLTVL.

For the CDR3, the DNA is TGTGCCAGCAGCTTAAGGGAGGGAGATACGCAGTATTTT. It encodes CASSLREGDTQYF. The chain uses TRBV7-3 and TRBJ2-3, with 7 nucleotides matching TRBD2. V lost 1 base to trimming and J lost 5 bases; unmatched junction nucleotides: 0. Germline-derived CDR1 and CDR2 are SGHTA and FQGTGA. The CDR3 is 13 residues long.

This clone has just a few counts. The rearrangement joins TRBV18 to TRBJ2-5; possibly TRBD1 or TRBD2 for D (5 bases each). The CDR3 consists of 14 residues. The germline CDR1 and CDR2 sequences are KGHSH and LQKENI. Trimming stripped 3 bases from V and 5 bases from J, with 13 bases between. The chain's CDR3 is CASSPTARGETQYF. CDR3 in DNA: TGTGCCAGCTCACCGACAGCCCGGGGCGAGACCCAGTACTTC.

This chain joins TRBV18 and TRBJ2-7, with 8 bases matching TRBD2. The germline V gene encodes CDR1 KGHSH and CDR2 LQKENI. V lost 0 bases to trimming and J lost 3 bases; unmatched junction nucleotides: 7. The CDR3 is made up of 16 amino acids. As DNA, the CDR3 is TGTGCCAGCTCACCACCGGTCAGCGGGGGACTCTACGAGCAGTACTTC. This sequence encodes CASSPPVSGGLYEQYF. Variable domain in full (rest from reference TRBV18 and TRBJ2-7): NAGVMQNPRHLVRRRGQEARLRCSPMKGHSHVYWYRQLPEEGLKFMVYLQKENIIDESGMPKERFSAEFPKEGPSILRIQQVVRGDSAAYFCASSPPVSGGLYEQYFGPGTRLTVT.

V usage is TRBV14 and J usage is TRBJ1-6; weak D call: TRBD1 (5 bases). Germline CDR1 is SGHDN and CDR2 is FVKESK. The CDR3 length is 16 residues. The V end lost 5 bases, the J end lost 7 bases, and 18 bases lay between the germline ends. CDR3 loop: CASSSPRGVRNSPLHF. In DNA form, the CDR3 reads TGTGCCAGCAGCTCCCCACGGGGCGTGAGGAATTCACCCCTCCACTTT.

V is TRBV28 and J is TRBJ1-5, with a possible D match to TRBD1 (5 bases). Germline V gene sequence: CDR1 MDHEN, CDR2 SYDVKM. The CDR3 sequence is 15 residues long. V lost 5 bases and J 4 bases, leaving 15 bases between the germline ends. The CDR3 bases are TGTGCCAGCAGTGGCGGGGTGGGGCGGAATCAGCCCCAGCATTTT. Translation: CASSGGVGRNQPQHF.

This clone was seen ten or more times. The CDR3 spells CASSADLGQGVGYEQYF. CDR3 DNA: TGTGCCAGCAGCGCCGACCTGGGACAGGGAGTGGGCTACGAGCAGTACTTC. This chain joins TRBV9 and TRBJ2-7, with 9 positions matching TRBD1. Germline values: CDR1 SGDLS, CDR2 YYNGEE. J lost 3 bases, V lost 3 bases, and 13 bases had no gene match. The CDR3 contains 17 residues. The whole variable domain, filled in from reference TRBV9 and TRBJ2-7, reads DSGVTQTPKHLITATGQRVTLRCSPRSGDLSVYWYQQSLDQGLQFLIQYYNGEERAKGNILERFSAQQFPDLHSELNLSSLELGDSALYFCASSADLGQGVGYEQYFGPGTRLTVT.

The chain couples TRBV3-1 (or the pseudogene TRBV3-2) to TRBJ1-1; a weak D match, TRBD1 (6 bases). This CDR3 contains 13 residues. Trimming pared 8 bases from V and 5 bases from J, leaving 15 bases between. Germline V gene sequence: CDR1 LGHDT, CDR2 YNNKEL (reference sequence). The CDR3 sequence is CASLGQGITEAFF. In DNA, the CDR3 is TGTGCCAGCCTGGGGCAGGGGATAACTGAAGCTTTCTTT.

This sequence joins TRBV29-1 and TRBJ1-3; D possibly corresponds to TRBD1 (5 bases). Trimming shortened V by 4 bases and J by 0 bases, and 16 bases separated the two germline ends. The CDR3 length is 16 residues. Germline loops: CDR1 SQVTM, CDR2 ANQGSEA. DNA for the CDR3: TGCAGCGTTGTAGGGCAGGGTGAGATCTCTGGAAACACCATATATTTT. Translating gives CSVVGQGEISGNTIYF.

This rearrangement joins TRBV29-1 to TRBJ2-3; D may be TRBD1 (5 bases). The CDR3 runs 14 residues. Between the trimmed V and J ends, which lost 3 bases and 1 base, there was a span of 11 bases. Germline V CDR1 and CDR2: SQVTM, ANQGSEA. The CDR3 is CSVDVVRGTDTQYF. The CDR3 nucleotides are TGCAGCGTTGACGTCGTCAGGGGCACAGATACGCAGTATTTT.

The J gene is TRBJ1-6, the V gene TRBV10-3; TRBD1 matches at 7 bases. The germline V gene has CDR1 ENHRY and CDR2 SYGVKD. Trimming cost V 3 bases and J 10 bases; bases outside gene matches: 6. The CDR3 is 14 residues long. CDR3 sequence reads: CAISDDRAHSPLHF. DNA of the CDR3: TGTGCCATCAGTGACGACAGGGCTCACTCACCCCTCCACTTT.

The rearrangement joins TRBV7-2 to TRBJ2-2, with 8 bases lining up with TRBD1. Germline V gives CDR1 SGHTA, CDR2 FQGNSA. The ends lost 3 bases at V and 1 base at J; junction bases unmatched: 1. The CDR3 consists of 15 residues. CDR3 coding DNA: TGTGCCAGCAGCTTGACAGGGGTGAACACCGGGGAGCTGTTTTTT. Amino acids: CASSLTGVNTGELFF.

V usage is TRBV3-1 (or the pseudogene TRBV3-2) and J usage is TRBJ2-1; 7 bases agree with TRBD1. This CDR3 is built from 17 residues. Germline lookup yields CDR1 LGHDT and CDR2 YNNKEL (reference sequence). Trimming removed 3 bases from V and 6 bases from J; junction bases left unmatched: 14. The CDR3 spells CASSQTTTGASLNEQFF. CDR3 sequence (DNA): TGTGCCAGCAGCCAGACTACTACAGGGGCCAGCCTCAATGAGCAGTTCTTC.

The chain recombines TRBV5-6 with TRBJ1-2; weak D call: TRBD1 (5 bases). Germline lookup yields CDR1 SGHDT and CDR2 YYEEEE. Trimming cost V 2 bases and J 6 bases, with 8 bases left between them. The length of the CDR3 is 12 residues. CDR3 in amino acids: CASSLIRDGYTF. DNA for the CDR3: TGTGCCAGCAGCTTAATCAGGGATGGCTACACCTTC.

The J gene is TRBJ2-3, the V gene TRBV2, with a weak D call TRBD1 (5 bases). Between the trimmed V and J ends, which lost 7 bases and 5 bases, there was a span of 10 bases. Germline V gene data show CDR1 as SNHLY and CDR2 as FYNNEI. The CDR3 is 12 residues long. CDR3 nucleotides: TGTGCCAGCACCGAAGGGGTAGATACGCAGTATTTT. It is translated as CASTEGVDTQYF.

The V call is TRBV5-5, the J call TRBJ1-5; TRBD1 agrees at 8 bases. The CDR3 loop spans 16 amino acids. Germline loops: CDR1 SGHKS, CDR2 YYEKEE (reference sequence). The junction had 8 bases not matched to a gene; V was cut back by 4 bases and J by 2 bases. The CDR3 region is CASSLIQDRGNQPQHF. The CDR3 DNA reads TGTGCCAGCAGCCTTATCCAGGACAGGGGCAATCAGCCCCAGCATTTT. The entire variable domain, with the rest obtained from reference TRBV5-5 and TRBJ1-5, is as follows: DAGVTQSPTHLIKTRGQQVTLRCSPISGHKSVSWYQQVLGQGPQFIFQYYEKEERGRGNFPDRFSARQFPNYSSELNVNALLLGDSALYLCASSLIQDRGNQPQHFGDGTRLSIL.

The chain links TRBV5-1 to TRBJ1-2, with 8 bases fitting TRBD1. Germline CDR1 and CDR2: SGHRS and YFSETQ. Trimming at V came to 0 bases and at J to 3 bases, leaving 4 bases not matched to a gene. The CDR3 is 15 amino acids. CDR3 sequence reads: CASSLDQGAYYGYTF. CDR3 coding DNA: TGCGCCAGCAGCTTGGATCAGGGGGCGTACTATGGCTACACCTTC.

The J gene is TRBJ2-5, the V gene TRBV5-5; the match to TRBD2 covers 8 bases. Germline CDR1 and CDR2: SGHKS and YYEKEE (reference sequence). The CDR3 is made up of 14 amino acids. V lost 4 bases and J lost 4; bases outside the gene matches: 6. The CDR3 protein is CASSKGLVLETQYF. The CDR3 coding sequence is TGTGCCAGCAGCAAGGGACTAGTGCTAGAGACCCAGTACTTC.

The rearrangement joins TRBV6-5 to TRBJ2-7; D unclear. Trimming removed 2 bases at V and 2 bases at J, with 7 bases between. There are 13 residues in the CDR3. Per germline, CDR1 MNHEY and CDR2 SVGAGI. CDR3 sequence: CASSYSQAYEQYF. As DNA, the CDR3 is TGTGCCAGCAGTTACAGCCAAGCCTACGAGCAGTACTTC.

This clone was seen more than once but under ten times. CDR3 DNA sequence: TGTGCCAGCAGCCAAGAGACAGCGGGGGCAAGAAATGAGCAGTTCTTC. It yields the protein CASSQETAGARNEQFF. This chain uses TRBV4-2 with TRBJ2-1; 8 nucleotides line up with TRBD2. With 0 bases clipped from V and 7 bases from J, the junction kept 8 bases outside the gene matches. CDR3 length: 16 amino acids. The germline V gene encodes CDR1 LGHNA and CDR2 YNFKEQ.

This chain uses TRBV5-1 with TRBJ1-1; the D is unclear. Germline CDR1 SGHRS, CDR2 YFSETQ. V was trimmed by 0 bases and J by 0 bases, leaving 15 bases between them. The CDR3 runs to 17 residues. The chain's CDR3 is CASSLAGLATMNTEAFF. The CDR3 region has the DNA TGCGCCAGCAGCTTGGCCGGGTTGGCCACGATGAACACTGAAGCTTTCTTT.

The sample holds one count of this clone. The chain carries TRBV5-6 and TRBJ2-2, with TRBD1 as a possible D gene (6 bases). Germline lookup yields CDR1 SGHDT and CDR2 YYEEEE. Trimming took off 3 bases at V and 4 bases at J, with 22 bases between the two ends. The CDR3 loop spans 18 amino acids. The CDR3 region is CASSSRGQGPSITGELFF. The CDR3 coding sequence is TGTGCCAGCAGCTCCCGTGGGCAGGGGCCCAGCATCACCGGGGAGCTGTTTTTT.

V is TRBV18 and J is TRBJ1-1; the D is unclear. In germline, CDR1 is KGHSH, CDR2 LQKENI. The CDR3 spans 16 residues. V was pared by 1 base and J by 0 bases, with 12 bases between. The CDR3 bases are TGTGCCAGCTCACCACGGTCAGGAGACCTGAACACTGAAGCTTTCTTT. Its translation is CASSPRSGDLNTEAFF.